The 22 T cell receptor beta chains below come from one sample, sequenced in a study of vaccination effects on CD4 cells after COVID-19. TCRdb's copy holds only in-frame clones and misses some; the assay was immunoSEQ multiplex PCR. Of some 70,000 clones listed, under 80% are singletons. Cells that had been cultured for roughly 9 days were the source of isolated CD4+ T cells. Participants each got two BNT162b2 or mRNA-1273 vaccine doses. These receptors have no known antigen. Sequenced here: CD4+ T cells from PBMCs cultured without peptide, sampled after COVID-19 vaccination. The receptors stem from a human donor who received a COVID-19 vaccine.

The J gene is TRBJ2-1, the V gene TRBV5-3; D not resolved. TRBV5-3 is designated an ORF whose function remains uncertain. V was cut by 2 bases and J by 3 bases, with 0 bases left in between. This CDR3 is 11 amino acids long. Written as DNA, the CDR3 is TGTGCCAGAAGCTTCTACAATGAGCAGTTCTTC. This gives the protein CARSFYNEQFF.

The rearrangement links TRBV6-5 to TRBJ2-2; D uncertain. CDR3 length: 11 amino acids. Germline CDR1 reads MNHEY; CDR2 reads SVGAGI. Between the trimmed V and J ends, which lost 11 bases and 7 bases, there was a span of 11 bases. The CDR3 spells CAAKVFGELFF. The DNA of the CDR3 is TGTGCCGCCAAGGTATTCGGGGAGCTGTTTTTT.

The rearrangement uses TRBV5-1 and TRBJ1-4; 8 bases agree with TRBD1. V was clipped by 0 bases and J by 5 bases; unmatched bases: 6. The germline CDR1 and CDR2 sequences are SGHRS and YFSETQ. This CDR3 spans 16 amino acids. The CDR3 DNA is TGCGCCAGCAGCTTGGTGGTGGGGACAGGAAATGAAAAACTGTTTTTT. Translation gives CASSLVVGTGNEKLFF. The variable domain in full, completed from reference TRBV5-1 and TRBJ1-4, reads KAGVTQTPRYLIKTRGQQVTLSCSPISGHRSVSWYQQTPGQGLQFLFEYFSETQRNKGNFPGRFSGRQFSNSRSEMNVSTLELGDSALYLCASSLVVGTGNEKLFFGSGTQLSVL.

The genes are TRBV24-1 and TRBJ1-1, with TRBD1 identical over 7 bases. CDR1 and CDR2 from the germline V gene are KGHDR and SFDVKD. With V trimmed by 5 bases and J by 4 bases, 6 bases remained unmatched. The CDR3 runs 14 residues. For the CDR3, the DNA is TGTGCCACCAGTGGAGACAGGGCCGGCACTGAAGCTTTCTTT. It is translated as CATSGDRAGTEAFF.

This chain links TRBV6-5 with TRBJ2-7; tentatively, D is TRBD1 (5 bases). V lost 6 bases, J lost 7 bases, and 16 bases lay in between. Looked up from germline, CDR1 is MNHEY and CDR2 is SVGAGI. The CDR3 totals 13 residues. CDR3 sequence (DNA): TGTGCCAGCAGGAGAGACAGCCTAGGGGAGCAGTACGTC. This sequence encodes CASRRDSLGEQYV.

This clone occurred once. The CDR3 region has the DNA TGTGCCAGTAGATTTCCCGGCAGGGGCCCTGAAGCTTTCTTT. It yields the protein CASRFPGRGPEAFF. This chain uses TRBV19 with TRBJ1-1; maybe TRBD1 (6 bases). The CDR3 spans 14 residues. V gave up 6 bases and J gave up 6 bases, with 17 bases separating them. The germline gives CDR1 LNHDA, CDR2 SQIVND (reference sequence).

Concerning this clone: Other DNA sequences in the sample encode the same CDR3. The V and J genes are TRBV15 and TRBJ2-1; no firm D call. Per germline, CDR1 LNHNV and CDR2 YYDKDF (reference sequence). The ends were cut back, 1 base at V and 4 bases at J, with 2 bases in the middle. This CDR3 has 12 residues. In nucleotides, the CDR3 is TGTGCCACCAGCAGAGGGTACAATGAGCAGTTCTTC. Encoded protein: CATSRGYNEQFF.

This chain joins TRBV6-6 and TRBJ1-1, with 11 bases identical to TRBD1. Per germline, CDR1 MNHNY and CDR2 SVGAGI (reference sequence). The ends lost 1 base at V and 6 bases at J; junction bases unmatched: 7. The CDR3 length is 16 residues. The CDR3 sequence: CASSYYAGQGAPEAFF. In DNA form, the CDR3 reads TGTGCCAGCAGTTACTACGCAGGACAGGGGGCCCCTGAAGCTTTCTTT.

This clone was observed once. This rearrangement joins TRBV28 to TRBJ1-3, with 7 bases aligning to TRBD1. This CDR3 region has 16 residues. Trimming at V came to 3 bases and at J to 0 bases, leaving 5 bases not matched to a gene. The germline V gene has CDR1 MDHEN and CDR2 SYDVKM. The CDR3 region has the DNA TGTGCCAGCAGTTTCCAGGGGGGGGGCTCTGGAAACACCATATATTTT. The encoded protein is CASSFQGGGSGNTIYF.

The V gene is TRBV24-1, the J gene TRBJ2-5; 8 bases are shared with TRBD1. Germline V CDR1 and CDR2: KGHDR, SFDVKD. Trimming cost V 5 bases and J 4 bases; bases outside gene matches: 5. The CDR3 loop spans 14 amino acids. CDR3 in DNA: TGTGCCACCAGTGGAAACAGGGGGATAGAGACCCAGTACTTC. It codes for CATSGNRGIETQYF.

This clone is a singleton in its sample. CDR3: CASVFTPDGSAWADTQYF. In DNA, the CDR3 is TGTGCTAGTGTTTTCACACCGGACGGATCTGCATGGGCAGATACGCAGTATTTT. This rearrangement joins TRBV12-5 to TRBJ2-3; no reliable D call. V lost 7 bases and J 4 bases, leaving 27 bases between the germline ends. This CDR3 comprises 18 residues. CDR1 and CDR2 (germline): LGHNT, FRNRAP.

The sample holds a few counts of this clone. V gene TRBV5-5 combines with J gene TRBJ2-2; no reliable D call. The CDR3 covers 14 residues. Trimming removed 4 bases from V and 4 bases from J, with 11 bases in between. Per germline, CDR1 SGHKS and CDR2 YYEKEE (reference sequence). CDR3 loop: CASSRGSFTGELFF. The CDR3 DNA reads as TGTGCCAGCAGCCGAGGTTCATTCACCGGGGAGCTGTTTTTT.

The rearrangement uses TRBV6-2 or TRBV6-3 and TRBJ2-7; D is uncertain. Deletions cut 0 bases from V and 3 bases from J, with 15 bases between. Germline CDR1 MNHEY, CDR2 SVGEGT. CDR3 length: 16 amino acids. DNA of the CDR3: TGTGCCAGCAGTTACTCTCCCGGGTTGGGCGGCTACGAGCAGTACGTC. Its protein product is CASSYSPGLGGYEQYV.

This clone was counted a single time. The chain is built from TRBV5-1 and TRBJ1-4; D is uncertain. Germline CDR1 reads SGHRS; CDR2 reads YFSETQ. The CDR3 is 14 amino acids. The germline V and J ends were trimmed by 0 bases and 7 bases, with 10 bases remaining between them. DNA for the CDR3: TGCGCCAGCAGCTTGGAGGGTATACGTGAAAAACTGTTTTTT. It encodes CASSLEGIREKLFF.

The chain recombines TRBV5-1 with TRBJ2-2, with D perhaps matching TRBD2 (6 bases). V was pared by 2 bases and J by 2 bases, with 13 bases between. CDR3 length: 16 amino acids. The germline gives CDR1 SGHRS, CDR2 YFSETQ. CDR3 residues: CASSFRAGTNTGELFF. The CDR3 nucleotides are TGCGCCAGCAGCTTCCGGGCGGGGACCAACACCGGGGAGCTGTTTTTT.

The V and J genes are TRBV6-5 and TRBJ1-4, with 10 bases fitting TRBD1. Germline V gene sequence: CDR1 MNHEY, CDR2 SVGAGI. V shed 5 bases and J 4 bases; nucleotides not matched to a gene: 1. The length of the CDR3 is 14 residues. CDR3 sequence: CASSRDRGNEKLFF. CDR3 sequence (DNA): TGTGCCAGCAGTAGGGACAGGGGTAATGAAAAACTGTTTTTT.

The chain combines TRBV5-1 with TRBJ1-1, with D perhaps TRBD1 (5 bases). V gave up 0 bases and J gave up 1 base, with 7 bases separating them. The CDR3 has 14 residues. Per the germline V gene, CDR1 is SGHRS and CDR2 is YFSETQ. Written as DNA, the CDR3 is TGCGCCAGCAGCTTGGGGGGGAAGAACACTGAAGCTTTCTTT. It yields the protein CASSLGGKNTEAFF.

The CDR3, as DNA: TGTGCCAGCAGCGCCCCTCTCTTAGCGGGGGGGCAAGAGACCCAGTACTTC. It translates to CASSAPLLAGGQETQYF. The chain carries TRBV3-1 (or the pseudogene TRBV3-2) and TRBJ2-5, with TRBD2 matching 11 bases. With V trimmed by 5 bases and J by 2 bases, 10 bases remained unmatched. Per germline, CDR1 LGHDT and CDR2 YNNKEL (reference sequence). The CDR3 contains 17 residues.

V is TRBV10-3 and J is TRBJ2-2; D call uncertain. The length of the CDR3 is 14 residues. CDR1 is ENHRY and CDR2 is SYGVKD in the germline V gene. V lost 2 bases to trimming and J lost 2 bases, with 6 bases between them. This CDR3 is CAISENVNTGELFF. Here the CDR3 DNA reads TGTGCCATCAGTGAGAACGTAAACACCGGGGAGCTGTTTTTT.

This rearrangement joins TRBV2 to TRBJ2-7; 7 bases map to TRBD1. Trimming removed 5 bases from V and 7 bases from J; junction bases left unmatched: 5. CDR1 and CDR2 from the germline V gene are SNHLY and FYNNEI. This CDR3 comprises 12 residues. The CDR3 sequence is CASSSDRREQYV. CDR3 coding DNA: TGTGCCAGCAGTTCGGACAGGCGGGAGCAGTACGTC.

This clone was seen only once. This chain's CDR3 is CASSQSGGPHHTDTQYF. CDR3 nucleotides: TGCGCCAGCAGTCAATCAGGAGGCCCGCACCACACAGATACGCAGTATTTT. This chain connects TRBV23-1 to TRBJ2-3; weak D call: TRBD2 (5 bases). TRBV23-1 carries the ORF label, with uncertain function. V lost 0 bases and J 2 bases, leaving 15 bases between the germline ends. The CDR3 is 17 amino acids.

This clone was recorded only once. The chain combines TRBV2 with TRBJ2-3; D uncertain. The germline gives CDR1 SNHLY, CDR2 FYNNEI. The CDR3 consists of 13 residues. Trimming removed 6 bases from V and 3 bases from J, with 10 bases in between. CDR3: CASSPPYTDTQYF. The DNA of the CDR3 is TGTGCCAGCAGCCCCCCATATACAGATACGCAGTATTTT.